This T cell receptor beta chain was sequenced for a study of blood T cell repertoires in COVID-19. In the study overall: Both acute and convalescent COVID-19 samples were obtained from the United States, Italy and Spain. T cells, B-cell-depleted T cells, or PBMCs supplied cDNA or gDNA.

This CDR3 region has 13 residues. Between the trimmed V and J ends, which lost 5 bases and 4 bases, there was a span of 12 bases. Germline V gene data show CDR1 as MDHEN and CDR2 as SYDVKM. Clones were read by immunoSEQ multiplex PCR, and TCRdb kept only the in-frame ones, dropping some. The sample carries under 300,000 clones, more than 75% recorded once. Many counts were recorded for this clone. The sequence derives from a woman aged 60-75 years in a cohort exposed to, infected with or recovered from COVID-19 (not recorded which). The chain links TRBV28 to TRBJ2-7, with D possibly being TRBD2 (5 bases). Material for sequencing was PBMCs or T cells enriched from blood (not recorded which). The CDR3, as DNA: TGTGCCAGCAGTCCGCCAGGACTGTACGAGCAGTACTTC. It translates to CASSPPGLYEQYF.